A selection of T cell receptor beta chains follows, all from one sample in a study of response to subunit inactivated influenza vaccine. TCRdb recomputed calls from the RT-PCR reads with MiXCR, one row per CDR3 protein. The sample yields 700,000 to 900,000 distinct CDR3 sequences, around 20% seen once. The sequenced sample was PBMCs from blood, obtained more than 4 days after vaccination. The receptors originated from a man aged 50-59 years who received an inactivated influenza vaccine. CDR3s include the opening cysteine and the closing phenylalanine or tryptophan. Each record gives: V gene, D gene, J gene, clone size, CDR3 DNA, CDR3 protein. D genes are given only for firm matches. Some rows mark clone size as missing; the rest say once, few, many or name a class of expanded clone.

>TRBV11-2|TRBD2|TRBJ2-3|-
TGTGCCAGCAGCTACAACCCGGGACTAGCGGTGAGAGATCGGAATACGCAGTATTTT
CASSYNPGLAVRDRNTQYF
>TRBV20-1|-|TRBJ1-2|-
TGCAGTGCTAGTCCGGATCCCGCTTTTTATGGCTACACCTTC
CSASPDPAFYGYTF
>TRBV7-9|-|TRBJ1-1|-
TGTGCCAGCAGCTTGCCAGGGATGACTGAAGCTTTCTTT
CASSLPGMTEAFF
>TRBV9|TRBD1|TRBJ1-4|few
TGTGCCAGCAGTACAGGGGGGGCTAATGAAAAACTGTTTTTT
CASSTGGANEKLFF
>TRBV4-3|-|TRBJ2-7|few
TGCGCCAGCAGCCAAGAAACAGGGAGCTCCTACGAGCAGTACTTC
CASSQETGSSYEQYF
>TRBV11-2|TRBD1|TRBJ2-7|-
TGTGCCAGCAGCCGTAGGACAGGGAGCTCCTACGAGCAGTACTTC
CASSRRTGSSYEQYF
>TRBV13|-|TRBJ2-7|-
TGTGCCAGCAGCCCCTACTCCTCCTACGAGCAGTACTTC
CASSPYSSYEQYF
>TRBV19|TRBD1|TRBJ2-3|-
TGTGCCAGTAGTACGCCGGACAGGGTGAACGCAGATACGCAGTATTTT
CASSTPDRVNADTQYF
>TRBV7-2|TRBD2|TRBJ2-7|few
TGTGCCAGCAGTATAAAAAGCGGGAGGGGTCAAGAGCAGTACTTC
CASSIKSGRGQEQYF
>TRBV7-9|-|TRBJ2-7|few
TGTGCCAGCAGCTTCGGGGGCCCGACCTTCTACGAGCAGTACTTC
CASSFGGPTFYEQYF
>TRBV12-3/TRBV12-4|TRBD2|TRBJ2-3|many
TGTGCCAGCAGTTCGACTAGCGGGAGGGGAGATACGCAGTATTTT
CASSSTSGRGDTQYF
>TRBV7-2|TRBD1|TRBJ2-7|many
TGTGCCAGCAGCGACACGCGGACAGGGGGCGGCTACGAGCAGTACTTC
CASSDTRTGGGYEQYF
>TRBV11-1|TRBD2|TRBJ2-2|-
TGTGCCAGCAGTCCAACCTCCCCTAGCGGGGGAGGCACCGGGGAGCTGTTTTTT
CASSPTSPSGGGTGELFF
>TRBV5-1|-|TRBJ2-2|few
TGCGCCAGCAGCCCCACCGTGAGCACCGGGGAGCTGTTTTTT
CASSPTVSTGELFF
>TRBV20-1|TRBD1|TRBJ2-7|many
TGCAGTGCTAGGGGACAGGGAATGGGAATATACGAGCAGTACTTC
CSARGQGMGIYEQYF
>TRBV12-3/TRBV12-4|-|TRBJ2-1|many
TGTGCCAGCAGTTTAAGTGGACAGACCTACAATGAGCAGTTCTTC
CASSLSGQTYNEQFF
>TRBV2|TRBD1|TRBJ2-7|-
TGTGCCAGCAGGGGAACAGGGGGAAACGAGCAGTACTTC
CASRGTGGNEQYF
>TRBV12-3/TRBV12-4|-|TRBJ2-3|few
TGTGCCAGCAGGGAGGGCCTAGGCACAGATACGCAGTATTTT
CASREGLGTDTQYF
>TRBV7-3|-|TRBJ2-3|-
TGTGCCAGCAGCCCGACGTTAGACAAAAGCACAGATACGCAGTATTTT
CASSPTLDKSTDTQYF
>TRBV12-3/TRBV12-4|-|TRBJ1-3|many
TGTGCCAGCAGTCGAGGACAAACAGATTCTGGAAACACCATATATTTT
CASSRGQTDSGNTIYF
>TRBV6-1|TRBD2|TRBJ2-3|few
TGTGCCAGCAGCCCTAGCGGGAGACAAACGAGCACAGATACGCAGTATTTT
CASSPSGRQTSTDTQYF
>TRBV5-1|TRBD2|TRBJ2-1|-
TGCGCCAGCAGCTTGCCCCGGACTAGCGGGGGGGTGTTCTTACATGAGCAGTTCTTC
CASSLPRTSGGVFLHEQFF
>TRBV4-3|TRBD2|TRBJ2-7|-
TGCGCCAGCAGCCAAGAACTAGCGGGGCGCGAGCAGTACTTC
CASSQELAGREQYF
>TRBV29-1|TRBD1|TRBJ2-5|-
TGCAGCATTTCGGGACAGCTCCAAGAGACCCAGTACTTC
CSISGQLQETQYF
>TRBV6-2/TRBV6-3|TRBD1|TRBJ2-7|few
TGTGCCAGCAGTACGGGACAGGGAACCGAGCAGTACTTC
CASSTGQGTEQYF
>TRBV24-1|-|TRBJ2-7|-
TGTGCCACCAGTGATTTGTGGGACGAGCAGTACTTC
CATSDLWDEQYF
>TRBV3-1|TRBD1|TRBJ1-6|few
TGTGCCAGCAGCCAAGTGGGACAGCTTTCACCCCTCCACTTT
CASSQVGQLSPLHF
>TRBV25-1|-|TRBJ1-2|-
TGTGCCAGCAGTTTGACAGCAGCCTATGGCTACACCTTC
CASSLTAAYGYTF
>TRBV20-1|TRBD1|TRBJ1-1|few
TGCAGTGTGGGGAGGACAGGGGGCCTCTCGAACACTGAAGCTTTCTTT
CSVGRTGGLSNTEAFF
>TRBV20-1|-|TRBJ2-3|few
TGCAGTGCTAGAGCTATGGATTCCCCTGCGCAGTATTTT
CSARAMDSPAQYF
>TRBV7-9|-|TRBJ2-6|once
TGTGCCAGCAGCTTAGGGGTAGGGGTCTCTGGGGCCAACGTCCTGACTTTC
CASSLGVGVSGANVLTF
>TRBV12-3/TRBV12-4|TRBD1|TRBJ2-7|few
TGTGCCAGCAGCTCACAGGGGGCAACCATCTACGAGCAGTACTTC
CASSSQGATIYEQYF
>TRBV3-1|TRBD2|TRBJ2-3|once
TGTGCCAGCAGCCAGACTAGCAAGACGCAGTATTTT
CASSQTSKTQYF
>TRBV28|TRBD1|TRBJ2-2|-
TGTGCCAGCAGGTTCCCCGGGACAGGGCTCACCGGGGAGCTGTTTTTT
CASRFPGTGLTGELFF
>TRBV12-3/TRBV12-4|TRBD1|TRBJ2-2|-
TGTGCCAGCAGTTCCCGACAGGGCTCTGCGAACACCGGGGAGCTGTTTTTT
CASSSRQGSANTGELFF
>TRBV5-6|-|TRBJ2-2|-
TGTGCCAGCAGCTTGCCCAGCTGGTACACCGGGGAGCTGTTTTTT
CASSLPSWYTGELFF
>TRBV20-1|-|TRBJ1-4|-
TGCAGTGCTAGAGCCACGGGGCCGAATGAAAAACTGTTTTTT
CSARATGPNEKLFF
>TRBV6-5|TRBD1|TRBJ2-7|-
TGTGCCAGCAGTTACCGGACAGGGAAGGGGTACGAGCAGTACTTC
CASSYRTGKGYEQYF
>TRBV6-5|-|TRBJ1-1|once
TGTGCCAGCAGTTACTCAACCCCCGGGGGCATGAACACTGAAGCTTTCTTT
CASSYSTPGGMNTEAFF
>TRBV12-3/TRBV12-4|TRBD1|TRBJ1-2|many
TGTGCCAGCAGTGGACAGGGGAACTATGGCTACACCTTC
CASSGQGNYGYTF
>TRBV24-1|TRBD1|TRBJ1-5|few
TGTGCCACCAGTGATCATACGGGACAGGGGCCCCAGCATTTT
CATSDHTGQGPQHF
>TRBV9|TRBD1|TRBJ2-7|-
TGTGCCAGCAGCGTTACCGGGACAGGGCTTAACGAGCAGTACTTC
CASSVTGTGLNEQYF
>TRBV27|TRBD2|TRBJ2-7|-
TGTGCCAGCAGTTTATCGGCGGGAGTCAACTACGAGCAGTACTTC
CASSLSAGVNYEQYF
>TRBV12-3/TRBV12-4|TRBD2|TRBJ2-7|-
TGTGCCAGCAGTTCTAGCGGGGGATACTCCTACGAGCAGTACTTC
CASSSSGGYSYEQYF
>TRBV25-1|-|TRBJ1-2|-
TGTGCCAGCAGCGGCAGGGGCAACTATGGCTACACCTTC
CASSGRGNYGYTF
>TRBV27|TRBD2|TRBJ2-2|once
TGTGCCAGCAGTTTAGGACTAGCGGGGGGTCCGACCGGGGAGCTGTTTTTT
CASSLGLAGGPTGELFF
>TRBV5-1|TRBD2|TRBJ2-3|-
TGCGCCAGCAGCCCGGTTCGGGGGGGAGGGACAGATACGCAGTATTTT
CASSPVRGGGTDTQYF
>TRBV28|TRBD1|TRBJ2-7|-
TGTGCCAGCAGGGGACAGGGACTTTCCTACGAGCAGTACTTC
CASRGQGLSYEQYF
>TRBV6-1|TRBD1|TRBJ1-2|-
TGTGCCAGCAGTGGACAGGGACAAAACTATGGCTACACCTTC
CASSGQGQNYGYTF
>TRBV5-5|TRBD1|TRBJ1-6|few
TGTGCCAGCAGCTTGGTCCGAGACAGGGATAATTCACCCCTCCACTTT
CASSLVRDRDNSPLHF
>TRBV21-1|-|TRBJ2-7|-
TGTGCCAGCAGCCCCATGGGGTTAGGCAGATTGGTCTACGAGCAGTACTTC
CASSPMGLGRLVYEQYF
>TRBV5-5|-|TRBJ1-6|many
TGTGCCAGCAGCCGCCAACCAGATTCACCCCTCCACTTT
CASSRQPDSPLHF
>TRBV10-3|TRBD1|TRBJ1-4|-
TGTGCCATCAGTGAGGGATACAGGGGAACTAATGAAAAACTGTTTTTT
CAISEGYRGTNEKLFF
>TRBV2|TRBD2|TRBJ2-1|-
TGTGCCAGCAGCTGGGAGGCAGCGGGAGGTGTTAGAAATGAGCAGTTCTTC
CASSWEAAGGVRNEQFF
>TRBV11-2|TRBD1|TRBJ2-7|-
TGTGCCAGCAGCTCCCTAACCGGACAGGGCTACGAGCAGTACTTC
CASSSLTGQGYEQYF